The 23 T cell receptor beta chains below all came from one sample that was sequenced in a study of cytomegalovirus exposure and HLA in healthy donors. 13 Jbeta primers and 60 Vbeta primers were used for the PCR. Some clones are missing from TCRdb's copy, which holds only in-frame ones; the method was immunoSEQ multiplex PCR. Found here are 150,000 to 200,000 clones, roughly four fifths of them singletons; the top ten hold about 4%. Sequencing was done on a sample of PBMCs. These receptor sequences come from a man aged 50-60 years in good health and CMV-seropositive.

The J gene is TRBJ1-5, the V gene TRBV4-2; the D is unclear. Germline values: CDR1 LGHNA, CDR2 YNFKEQ. This CDR3 spans 13 amino acids. Trimming shortened V by 0 bases and J by 6 bases, and 6 bases separated the two germline ends. For the CDR3, the DNA is TGTGCCAGCAGCCAAGATTTCGGTCAGCCCCAGCATTTT. This codes for CASSQDFGQPQHF.

This chain links TRBV9 with TRBJ2-6; D possibly corresponds to TRBD2 (6 bases). The V gene lost 2 bases and the J gene lost 3 bases, with 6 bases spanning the gap. CDR1 is SGDLS and CDR2 is YYNGEE in the germline V gene. The CDR3 extends over 14 amino acids. CDR3 bases: TGTGCCAGCAGCGTGGGAGGTGGGGCCAACGTCCTGACTTTC. Protein: CASSVGGGANVLTF.

The rearrangement joins TRBV28 to TRBJ1-4; possible D gene TRBD1, 5 bases. Per germline, CDR1 MDHEN and CDR2 SYDVKM. V lost 6 bases, J lost 3 bases, and 14 bases lay in between. This CDR3 contains 15 residues. The CDR3 region is CASSLRQLSNEKLFF. CDR3 nucleotides: TGTGCCAGCAGCCTACGACAGCTATCTAATGAAAAACTGTTTTTT.

The genes are TRBV6-5 and TRBJ2-3, with TRBD2 matching 12 bases. Unmatched junction bases numbered 6, after V lost 7 bases and J lost 7 bases. CDR3 size: 14 residues. Per the germline V gene, CDR1 is MNHEY and CDR2 is SVGAGI. The CDR3 protein is CASKASGGVNTQYF. The DNA for the CDR3 is TGTGCCAGCAAAGCTAGCGGGGGGGTGAATACGCAGTATTTT.

The V call is TRBV30, the J call TRBJ2-3, with a possible D match to TRBD2 (5 bases). Trimming pared 2 bases from V and 0 bases from J, leaving 9 bases between. CDR3 length: 14 residues. Germline CDR1 and CDR2: GTSNPN and SVGIG (reference sequence). The CDR3 DNA follows: TGTGCCTGGAGTCCGGGGTCTAGCACAGATACGCAGTATTTT. Amino acids: CAWSPGSSTDTQYF.

The chain has TRBV10-3 and TRBJ2-7, with 9 bases matching TRBD1. The CDR3 has 16 amino acids. V lost 11 bases and J lost 0; bases outside the gene matches: 14. Germline CDR1 and CDR2: ENHRY and SYGVKD. The CDR3 DNA sequence: TGTGCCTCCAAGGGATCCGGGACAGGGTACTCCTACGAGCAGTACTTC. Protein: CASKGSGTGYSYEQYF.

V and J are TRBV5-1 and TRBJ2-5; 8 nucleotides agree with TRBD1. The better agreement between TRBJ2-7 and the DNA end casts doubt on the J call. The germline gives CDR1 SGHRS, CDR2 YFSETQ. The CDR3 covers 13 residues. This CDR3 is CASSRGQAREQYF. CDR3 nucleotides: TGCGCCAGCAGCCGGGGACAGGCCCGCGAGCAGTACTTC.

The chain carries TRBV7-9 and TRBJ2-2; possible D gene TRBD1, 7 bases. Trimming left V 2 bases short and J 3 bases short, with 13 bases between. The CDR3 has 16 amino acids. The germline CDR1 and CDR2 sequences are SEHNR and FQNEAQ (reference sequence). The DNA for the CDR3 is TGTGCCAGCAGCTTAACCCAGGGGGGAGACACCGGGGAGCTGTTTTTT. Translated: CASSLTQGGDTGELFF.

This chain links TRBV6-4 with TRBJ1-1, with D perhaps matching TRBD1 (5 bases). V lost 3 bases to trimming and J lost 3 bases, with 17 bases between them. This CDR3 comprises 16 residues. Germline values: CDR1 MRHNA, CDR2 SNTAGT. The CDR3 region is CASSEQPRGSYTEAFF. The CDR3 DNA follows: TGTGCCAGCAGTGAACAGCCTAGGGGTTCGTACACTGAAGCTTTCTTT.

The chain couples TRBV7-2 to TRBJ2-5; 9 bases agree with TRBD1. The J call is in doubt because the DNA end fits TRBJ2-7 better. This CDR3 spans 15 amino acids. CDR1 SGHTA and CDR2 FQGNSA come from the germline V gene. CDR3 region: CASSSRGQGSGEQYF. CDR3 in DNA: TGTGCCAGCAGCTCCCGGGGACAGGGAAGCGGCGAGCAGTACTTC.

This clone has just a few counts. V usage is TRBV7-3 and J usage is TRBJ2-1; D not resolved. Trimming removed 3 bases at V and 1 base at J, with 7 bases between. CDR3 length: 14 amino acids. Germline CDR1 reads SGHTA; CDR2 reads FQGTGA. The CDR3 loop is CASSFRSSYNEQFF. The CDR3, as DNA: TGTGCCAGCAGCTTCAGAAGTTCCTACAATGAGCAGTTCTTC.

This clone turned up a few times. The rearrangement joins TRBV9 to TRBJ2-2; D possibly corresponds to TRBD1 (5 bases). The V and J ends lost 0 bases and 6 bases respectively, with 9 bases between them. Germline assignment: CDR1 SGDLS and CDR2 YYNGEE. The CDR3 length is 14 residues. CDR3 amino acids: CASSVGGTAGELFF. DNA of the CDR3: TGTGCCAGCAGCGTAGGGGGCACAGCCGGGGAGCTGTTTTTT.

In the case of this clone: One junction end does not reproduce the germline sequence, and a read error may be involved. This chain links TRBV7-9 with TRBJ1-1, with D possibly matching TRBD1 (6 bases). Germline V gene lookup returns CDR1 SEHNR and CDR2 FQNEAQ (reference sequence). This CDR3 spans 14 amino acids. The CDR3 loop is CSSSLQGTGTEAFF. The DNA for the CDR3 is TGTTCCAGCAGCCTACAGGGTACTGGTACTGAAGCTTTCTTT. The full variable domain, with the rest looked up from reference TRBV7-9 and TRBJ1-1, is DTGVSQNPRHKITKRGQNVTFRCDPISEHNRLYWYRQTLGQGPEFLTYFQNEAQLEKSRLLSDRFSAERPKGSFSTLEIQRTEQGDSAMYLCSSSLQGTGTEAFFGQGTRLTVV.

This rearrangement joins TRBV5-1 to TRBJ2-5, with D unresolved. The J call is doubtful: the DNA matches TRBJ2-7 better. Germline CDR1 is SGHRS and CDR2 is YFSETQ. The length of the CDR3 is 13 residues. Written as DNA, the CDR3 is TGCGCCAGCAGCCCCGGGTTCCCCTACGAGCAGTACTTC. It specifies CASSPGFPYEQYF.

This clone came up once. The genes are TRBV6-6 and TRBJ2-7; TRBD2 might be the D (6 bases). Germline CDR1 and CDR2: MNHNY and SVGAGI (reference sequence). CDR3 length equals 14 residues. The V end lost 7 bases, the J end lost 6 bases, and 19 bases lay between the germline ends. CDR3 protein: CASMVDGGTSEQYF. CDR3 DNA: TGTGCCAGCATGGTCGACGGGGGTACGTCCGAGCAGTACTTC.

The V call is TRBV19, the J call TRBJ1-5; tentative D call: TRBD1 (5 bases). The CDR3 is 15 amino acids. Looked up from germline, CDR1 is LNHDA and CDR2 is SQIVND (reference sequence). The V end was cut by 8 bases, the J end by 4 bases, with 18 bases between. CDR3 sequence (DNA): TGTGCCAGTTGCGTCGGGGGAGTAATTAATCAGCCCCAGCATTTT. Protein sequence: CASCVGGVINQPQHF.

This chain uses TRBV4-1 with TRBJ1-2, with a weak D call TRBD1 (5 bases). There are 15 residues in the CDR3. Germline-derived CDR1 and CDR2 are MGHRA and YSYEKL. Trimming pared 3 bases from V and 4 bases from J, leaving 15 bases between. The CDR3 is CASSQATDFSYGYTF. The CDR3 nucleotides are TGCGCCAGCAGCCAGGCGACAGACTTTAGCTATGGCTACACCTTC.

This rearrangement joins TRBV5-1 to TRBJ2-7, with 7 positions matching TRBD2. J gave up 3 bases and V 0 bases, and 3 bases lay outside the gene matches. The length of the CDR3 is 14 residues. The germline gives CDR1 SGHRS, CDR2 YFSETQ. CDR3 coding DNA: TGCGCCAGCAGCTTGGATCCTAGCGGCTACGAGCAGTACTTC. It is translated as CASSLDPSGYEQYF.

This chain connects TRBV10-2 to TRBJ1-1, with unresolved D. V was trimmed by 6 bases and J by 1 base, leaving 9 bases between them. CDR1 is WSHSY, CDR2 SAAADI, per germline. The CDR3 runs to 13 residues. The CDR3 region is CASRTNRNTEAFF. CDR3 in DNA: TGCGCCAGCAGAACCAACAGGAACACTGAAGCTTTCTTT.

The chain carries TRBV5-6 and TRBJ1-4; TRBD1 might be the D (5 bases). In germline, CDR1 is SGHDT, CDR2 YYEEEE. The CDR3 has 15 amino acids. V was shortened by 0 bases and J by 6 bases, with 12 bases between the two germline ends. As DNA, the CDR3 is TGTGCCAGCAGCTTGGACCACAGGAACTATGAAAAACTGTTTTTT. Its protein is CASSLDHRNYEKLFF.

This clone turned up a few times. This chain links TRBV2 with TRBJ2-1; tentative D call: TRBD2 (5 bases). Germline V gene data show CDR1 as SNHLY and CDR2 as FYNNEI. Trimming left V 4 bases short and J 10 bases short, with 14 bases between. The CDR3 extends over 13 amino acids. CDR3: CASSAFRDSEQFF. Here the CDR3 DNA reads TGTGCCAGCAGTGCTTTCCGGGATTCGGAGCAGTTCTTC.

This chain connects TRBV29-1 to TRBJ2-1; 7 bases align to TRBD2. Trimming removed 2 bases from V and 6 bases from J; junction bases left unmatched: 7. The CDR3 is 14 residues long. Germline V gives CDR1 SQVTM, CDR2 ANQGSEA. CDR3 in amino acids: CSVERAGVGNEQFF. Here the CDR3 DNA reads TGCAGCGTTGAACGGGCGGGAGTGGGCAATGAGCAGTTCTTC.

The chain links TRBV9 to TRBJ1-6; 7 bases align to TRBD1. V lost 6 bases and J lost 10; bases outside the gene matches: 13. CDR3 length: 15 residues. Germline V gene data show CDR1 as SGDLS and CDR2 as YYNGEE. In DNA form, the CDR3 reads TGTGCCAGCAAAGACAGGGATTCAGAGTTATCACCCCTCCACTTT. This sequence encodes CASKDRDSELSPLHF.